This TCR beta chain was recovered during a study of blood T cell repertoires in COVID-19. The germline CDR1 and CDR2 sequences are MDHEN and SYDVKM. Trimming cost V 6 bases and J 9 bases; bases outside gene matches: 11. The CDR3 runs to 14 residues. The protocol was immunoSEQ multiplex PCR, while the TCRdb copy is restricted to in-frame clones and leaves out a portion. This table holds around 100,000 clones, 90% found once. The clonotype originates from a man aged 45-65 years with acute or convalescent COVID-19. The sequenced sample consisted of peripheral blood. This rearrangement joins TRBV28 to TRBJ2-1; 7 bases fit TRBD1. CDR3 nucleotide sequence: TGTGCCAGCAGGGCCGGGACAGAAAGAGGTGAGCAGTTCTTC. It encodes CASRAGTERGEQFF. Variable domain in full (rest from reference TRBV28 and TRBJ2-1): DVKVTQSSRYLVKRTGEKVFLECVQDMDHENMFWYRQDPGLGLRLIYFSYDVKMKEKGDIPEGYSVSREKKERFSLILESASTNQTSMYLCASRAGTERGEQFFGPGTRLTVL.